Listed here are 16 T cell receptor beta chains from one sample, sequenced in a study of response to subunit inactivated influenza vaccine. TCRdb itself ran the RT-PCR reads through MiXCR, one entry per CDR3 protein. The sample contains more than 400,000 distinct CDR3 sequences, approximately 7.8% of which appear only once. The starting material was PBMCs from blood, obtained less than 30 months after vaccination. The receptor set was obtained from a man in his fifties or sixties who received an inactivated influenza vaccine.

This clonotype occurred a few times. The chain has TRBV3-1 and TRBJ1-1; no clear D. Trimming pared 3 bases from V and 3 bases from J, leaving 14 bases between. In germline, CDR1 is LGHDT, CDR2 YNNKEL (reference sequence). CDR3 size: 15 residues. In nucleotides, the CDR3 is TGTGCCAGCAGCCACCCGTTAGGGAGTTACACTGAAGCTTTCTTT. Protein sequence: CASSHPLGSYTEAFF.

This clonotype was counted between two and nine times. The J gene is TRBJ2-7, the V gene TRBV7-2; TRBD1 agrees at 11 bases. Germline-derived CDR1 and CDR2 are SGHTA and FQGNSA. The V gene end was trimmed by 0 bases and the J gene end by 11 bases; junction bases not matched to a gene: 9. The CDR3 runs to 15 residues. The CDR3 loop is CASSLALLDRGPEYF. Written as DNA, the CDR3 is TGTGCCAGCAGCTTAGCGCTTCTGGACAGGGGGCCCGAGTACTTC.

The chain combines TRBV6-2 or TRBV6-3 with TRBJ2-2, with D possibly TRBD2 on 5 matching bases. Trimming stripped 6 bases from V and 7 bases from J, with 21 bases between. The CDR3 contains 16 residues. Per the germline V gene, CDR1 is MNHEY and CDR2 is SVGEGT. In nucleotides, the CDR3 is TGTGCCAGCAGCGCAACCGGGGTAGTTGGGTACGGGGAGCTGTTTTTT. It is translated as CASSATGVVGYGELFF.

This clonotype was observed a handful of times. V usage is TRBV15 and J usage is TRBJ2-3; possible D gene TRBD2, 5 bases. The germline gives CDR1 LNHNV, CDR2 YYDKDF (reference sequence). The CDR3 consists of 13 residues. The V end was cut by 0 bases, the J end by 14 bases, with 15 bases between. The CDR3 is CATSRDVRGVPYF. Here the CDR3 DNA reads TGTGCCACCAGCAGAGATGTTCGGGGAGTCCCGTATTTT. Variable domain in full (rest from reference TRBV15 and TRBJ2-3): DAMVIQNPRYQVTQFGKPVTLSCSQTLNHNVMYWYQQKSSQAPKLLFHYYDKDFNNEADTPDNFQSRRPNTSFCFLDIRSPGLGDTAMYLCATSRDVRGVPYFGPGTRLTVL.

This chain joins TRBV15 and TRBJ2-1, with TRBD2 matching over 7 bases. Trimming cost V 0 bases and J 3 bases; bases outside gene matches: 5. CDR1 and CDR2 (germline): LNHNV, YYDKDF (reference sequence). The length of the CDR3 is 16 residues. CDR3: CATSRDKTGGYNEQFF. The CDR3 coding sequence is TGTGCCACCAGCAGAGATAAGACGGGAGGCTACAATGAGCAGTTCTTC.

The rearrangement joins TRBV12-3 or TRBV12-4 to TRBJ1-1; D might be TRBD1 (6 bases). V was trimmed by 4 bases and J by 4 bases, leaving 13 bases between them. The length of the CDR3 is 14 residues. The CDR3 sequence: CASSYHRDGTEAFF. The DNA for the CDR3 is TGTGCCAGCAGTTACCACAGGGACGGCACTGAAGCTTTCTTT.

This clonotype has a handful of counts. The chain is built from TRBV5-1 and TRBJ2-5, with a weak D call TRBD1 (6 bases). Trimming left V 4 bases short and J 3 bases short, with 16 bases between. The CDR3 extends over 15 amino acids. CDR1 is SGHRS and CDR2 is YFSETQ in the germline V gene. The CDR3, as DNA: TGCGCCAGCAGCGCGCAGGGGATTTTAGAAGAGACCCAGTACTTC. It yields the protein CASSAQGILEETQYF.

V is TRBV18 and J is TRBJ1-3; TRBD1 is a possible D gene (5 bases). The CDR3 runs to 16 residues. Trimming took 2 bases from V and 0 from J, leaving 11 bases between them. Germline V gene sequence: CDR1 KGHSH, CDR2 LQKENI. The chain's CDR3 is CASSPSQGTSGNTIYF. DNA of the CDR3: TGTGCCAGCTCACCAAGTCAAGGGACCTCTGGAAACACCATATATTTT.

This clonotype was detected many times. The chain couples TRBV20-1 to TRBJ2-2; 7 bases match TRBD2. This CDR3 has 14 amino acids. Looked up from germline, CDR1 is DFQATT and CDR2 is SNEGSKA (reference sequence). J lost 6 bases, V lost 1 base, and 5 bases had no gene match. The CDR3 region has the DNA TGCAGTGCTAGAGTTGAGGGAGGGCCCGGGGAGCTGTTTTTT. It encodes CSARVEGGPGELFF.

This clonotype was seen more than once but under ten times. This sequence joins TRBV10-3 and TRBJ2-2; the match to TRBD2 covers 9 bases. J lost 5 bases, V lost 10 bases, and 11 bases had no gene match. Germline V gene sequence: CDR1 ENHRY, CDR2 SYGVKD. The CDR3 covers 15 residues. This CDR3 is CATVPALAGTGELFF. The CDR3 DNA reads as TGTGCCACCGTACCTGCCCTAGCGGGAACCGGGGAGCTGTTTTTT.

This clonotype was seen a few times. This chain uses TRBV11-2 with TRBJ2-7; 7 positions agree with TRBD1. CDR3 size: 14 residues. Germline CDR1 reads SGHAT; CDR2 reads FQNNGV. V dropped 1 base and J dropped 6; count of bases not matched to a gene: 6. The CDR3 bases are TGTGCCAGCAGCTTAGCGGGGACAGTCAGCGAGCAGTACTTC. Its protein product is CASSLAGTVSEQYF.

This clonotype has a handful of counts. The chain links TRBV12-3 or TRBV12-4 to TRBJ1-5, with no clear D. With 2 bases removed from V and 1 base from J, the gap between germline ends came to 9 bases. The CDR3 contains 15 residues. The CDR3 DNA reads TGTGCCAGCAGTTTAATGGATGGCAGCAATCAGCCCCAGCATTTT. Translated: CASSLMDGSNQPQHF.

This chain joins TRBV6-2 or TRBV6-3 and TRBJ1-6; the D gene is possibly TRBD1 (5 bases). Germline V gives CDR1 MNHEY, CDR2 SVGEGT. CDR3 length: 19 residues. V lost 6 bases, J lost 0 bases, and 21 bases lay in between. The CDR3 here is CASRRDGTAESSYNSPLHF. The CDR3 DNA is TGTGCCAGCAGACGTGACGGGACTGCTGAGAGCTCCTATAATTCACCCCTCCACTTT.

The J gene is TRBJ2-7, the V gene TRBV7-9; 7 bases align to TRBD2. V dropped 5 bases and J dropped 4; count of bases not matched to a gene: 8. The germline gives CDR1 SEHNR, CDR2 FQNEAQ (reference sequence). The CDR3 has 14 residues. CDR3 in amino acids: CASSILAGDYEQYF. The DNA of the CDR3 is TGTGCCAGCAGCATCCTGGCGGGAGATTACGAGCAGTACTTC.

This clonotype was detected only a few times. The V call is TRBV5-1, the J call TRBJ2-1; no clear D gene. There are 14 residues in the CDR3. The germline V and J ends were trimmed by 5 bases and 0 bases, with 9 bases remaining between them. CDR1 and CDR2 from the germline V gene are SGHRS and YFSETQ. DNA for the CDR3: TGCGCCAGCAGTGCGATGGGCTCCTACAATGAGCAGTTCTTC. Translating gives CASSAMGSYNEQFF.

This clonotype occurred a few times. This rearrangement joins TRBV7-2 to TRBJ1-5; tentatively, D is TRBD1 (5 bases). The V end lost 1 base, the J end lost 3 bases, and 10 bases lay between the germline ends. From germline, CDR1 is SGHTA and CDR2 FQGNSA. The length of the CDR3 is 15 residues. DNA for the CDR3: TGTGCCAGCAGCTTAGGGACATTTTCCAATCAGCCCCAGCATTTT. This translates into CASSLGTFSNQPQHF. The entire variable domain, with the rest obtained from reference TRBV7-2 and TRBJ1-5, is as follows: GAGVSQSPSNKVTEKGKDVELRCDPISGHTALYWYRQSLGQGLEFLIYFQGNSAPDKSGLPSDRFSAERTGGSVSTLTIQRTQQEDSAVYLCASSLGTFSNQPQHFGDGTRLSIL.